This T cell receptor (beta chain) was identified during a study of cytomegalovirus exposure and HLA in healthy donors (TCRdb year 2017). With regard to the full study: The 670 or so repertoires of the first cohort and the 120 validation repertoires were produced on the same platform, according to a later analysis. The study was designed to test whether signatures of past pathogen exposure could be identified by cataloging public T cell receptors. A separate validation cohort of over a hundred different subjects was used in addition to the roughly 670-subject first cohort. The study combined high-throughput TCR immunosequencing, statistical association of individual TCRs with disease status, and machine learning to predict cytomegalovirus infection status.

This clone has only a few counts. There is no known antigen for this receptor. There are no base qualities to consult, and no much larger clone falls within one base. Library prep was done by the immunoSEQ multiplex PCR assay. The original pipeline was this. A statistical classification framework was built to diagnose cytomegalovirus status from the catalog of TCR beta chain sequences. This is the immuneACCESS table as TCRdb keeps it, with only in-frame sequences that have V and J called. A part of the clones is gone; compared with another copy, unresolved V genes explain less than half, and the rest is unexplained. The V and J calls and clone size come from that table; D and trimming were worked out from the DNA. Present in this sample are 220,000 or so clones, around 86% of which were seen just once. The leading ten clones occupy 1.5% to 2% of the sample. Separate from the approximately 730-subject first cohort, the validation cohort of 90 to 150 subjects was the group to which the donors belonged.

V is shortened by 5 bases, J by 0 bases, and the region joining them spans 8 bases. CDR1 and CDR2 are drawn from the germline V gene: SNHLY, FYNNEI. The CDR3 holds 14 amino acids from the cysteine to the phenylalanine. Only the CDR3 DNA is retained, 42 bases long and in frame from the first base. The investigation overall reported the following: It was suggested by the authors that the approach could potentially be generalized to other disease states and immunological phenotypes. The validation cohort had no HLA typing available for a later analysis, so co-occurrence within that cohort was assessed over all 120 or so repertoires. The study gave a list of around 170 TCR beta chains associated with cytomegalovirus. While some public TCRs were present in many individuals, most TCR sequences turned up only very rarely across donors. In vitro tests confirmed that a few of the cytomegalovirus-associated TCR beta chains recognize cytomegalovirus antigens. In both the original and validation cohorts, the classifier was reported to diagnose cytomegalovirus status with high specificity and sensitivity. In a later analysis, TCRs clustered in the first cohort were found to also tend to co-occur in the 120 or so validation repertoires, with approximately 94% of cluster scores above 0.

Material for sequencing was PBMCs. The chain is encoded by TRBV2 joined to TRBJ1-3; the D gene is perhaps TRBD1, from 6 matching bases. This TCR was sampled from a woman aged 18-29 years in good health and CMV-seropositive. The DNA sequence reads TGTGCCAGCAGTACAGGGCGCTCTGGAAACACCATATATTTT. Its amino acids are CASSTGRSGNTIYF.